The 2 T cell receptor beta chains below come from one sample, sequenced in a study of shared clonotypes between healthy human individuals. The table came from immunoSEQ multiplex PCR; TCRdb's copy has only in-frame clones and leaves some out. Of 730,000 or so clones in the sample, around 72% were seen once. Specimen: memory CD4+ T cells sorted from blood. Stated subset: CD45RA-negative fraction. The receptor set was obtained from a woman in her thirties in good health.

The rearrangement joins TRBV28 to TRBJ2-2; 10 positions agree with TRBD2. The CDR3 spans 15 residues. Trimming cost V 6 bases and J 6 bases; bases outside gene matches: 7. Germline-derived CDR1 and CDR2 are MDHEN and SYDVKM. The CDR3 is CASRTSGRASGELFF. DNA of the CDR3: TGTGCCAGCAGGACAAGCGGGAGGGCCTCCGGGGAGCTGTTTTTT.

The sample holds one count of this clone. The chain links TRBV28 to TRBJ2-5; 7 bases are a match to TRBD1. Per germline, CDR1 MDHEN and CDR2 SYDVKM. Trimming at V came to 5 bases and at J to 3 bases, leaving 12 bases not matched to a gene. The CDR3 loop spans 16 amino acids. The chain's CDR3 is CASSINEQGWKETQYF. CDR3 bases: TGTGCCAGCAGTATCAATGAACAGGGGTGGAAAGAGACCCAGTACTTC.